Listed here are 29 T cell receptor beta chains from one sample, sequenced in a study of cytomegalovirus exposure and HLA in healthy donors. PCR primers comprised 60 Vbeta and 13 Jbeta primers. Here immunoSEQ multiplex PCR was the method, and the copy in TCRdb shows in-frame clones only, minus some. The table includes about 180,000 clones, more than 70% detected once. The sample comprised PBMCs. The receptors come from a boy aged 2 to 10 in good health and CMV-seronegative.

The V call is TRBV9, the J call TRBJ1-1; no clear D. The CDR3 length is 15 residues. Germline assignment: CDR1 SGDLS and CDR2 YYNGEE. Trimming cost V 0 bases and J 4 bases, with 13 bases left between them. The CDR3 coding sequence is TGTGCCAGCAGCGTAGATAGGCTCCTAGGCACTGAAGCTTTCTTT. Residues: CASSVDRLLGTEAFF.

The chain joins TRBV6-1 to TRBJ2-3; D perhaps matches TRBD1 (5 bases). Germline-derived CDR1 and CDR2 are MNHNS and SASEGT. Trimming left V 7 bases short and J 5 bases short, with 13 bases between. The CDR3 consists of 13 residues. CDR3 DNA: TGTGCCAGCATTCGGCAGGGTGGAGATACGCAGTATTTT. Translating gives CASIRQGGDTQYF.

The chain has TRBV28 and TRBJ1-1; 7 nucleotides match TRBD1. The CDR3 has 12 amino acids. Germline values: CDR1 MDHEN, CDR2 SYDVKM. Trimming took 7 bases from V and 3 from J; bases not matched to a gene: 2. DNA for the CDR3: TGTGCCAGCATACAGGGGTACACTGAAGCTTTCTTT. Translating gives CASIQGYTEAFF.

V gene TRBV9 combines with J gene TRBJ2-7, with 8 bases identical to TRBD1. J was trimmed by 0 bases and V by 4 bases; bases with no gene match: 3. This CDR3 spans 14 amino acids. CDR1 is SGDLS and CDR2 is YYNGEE in the germline V gene. In nucleotides, the CDR3 is TGTGCCAGCAGCCCGACAGGGGCCTCCTACGAGCAGTACTTC. It codes for CASSPTGASYEQYF.

CDR3 loop: CASSLSSGTDYSEQYF. In DNA, the CDR3 is TGTGCCAGCAGTTTATCCTCCGGGACTGATTATTCCGAGCAGTACTTC. This chain links TRBV27 with TRBJ2-7; possibly TRBD2 for D (6 bases). The CDR3 extends over 16 amino acids. Trimming removed 0 bases from V and 6 bases from J, with 18 bases in between. Germline lookup yields CDR1 MNHEY and CDR2 SMNVEV (reference sequence).

The rearrangement links TRBV11-2 to TRBJ2-2, with 7 bases lining up with TRBD1. There are 15 residues in the CDR3. The germline CDR1 and CDR2 sequences are SGHAT and FQNNGV. The ends lost 5 bases at V and 1 base at J; junction bases unmatched: 4. The CDR3 DNA follows: TGTGCCAGCAGCATTCGGACAGGGAACACCGGGGAGCTGTTTTTT. It specifies CASSIRTGNTGELFF.

This clone occurred once. The chain uses TRBV29-1 and TRBJ2-2; 12 nucleotides line up with TRBD2. V gave up 6 bases and J gave up 6 bases; unmatched junction bases: 8. Per germline, CDR1 SQVTM and CDR2 ANQGSEA. The CDR3 has 15 amino acids. The CDR3 DNA reads as TGCAGCGTCCTTGTGACTAGCGGGAGCCCCGGGGAGCTGTTTTTT. Translation gives CSVLVTSGSPGELFF.

In its sample, this clone was seen a few times. The V call is TRBV6-5, the J call TRBJ1-4; D unresolved. CDR3 length: 16 residues. V lost 2 bases and J lost 0, with 10 bases in between. Germline CDR1 MNHEY, CDR2 SVGAGI. CDR3 region: CASSYGPGATNEKLFF. DNA for the CDR3: TGTGCCAGCAGTTACGGACCCGGGGCAACTAATGAAAAACTGTTTTTT.

The rearrangement links TRBV4-1 to TRBJ2-6, with D unclear. The CDR3 is made up of 15 amino acids. Trimming took 4 bases from V and 0 from J, leaving 7 bases between them. Germline V CDR1 and CDR2: MGHRA, YSYEKL. The CDR3 coding sequence is TGCGCCAGCAGCCCCCTGTTCTCTGGGGCCAACGTCCTGACTTTC. Translating gives CASSPLFSGANVLTF.

CDR3 loop: CASTAGATNEKLFF. In DNA, the CDR3 is TGTGCCAGCACTGCAGGTGCCACTAATGAAAAACTGTTTTTT. The chain recombines TRBV6-1 with TRBJ1-4; D is unresolved. Between the trimmed V and J ends, which lost 7 bases and 2 bases, there was a span of 11 bases. Germline CDR1 is MNHNS and CDR2 is SASEGT. There are 14 residues in the CDR3.

There are a few counts of this clone. V and J are TRBV2 and TRBJ1-1; no firm D call. CDR3 size: 13 residues. V lost 6 bases to trimming and J lost 1 base, with 9 bases between them. The germline V gene has CDR1 SNHLY and CDR2 FYNNEI. CDR3: CASRGDRNTEAFF. The CDR3 nucleotides are TGTGCCAGCAGAGGAGATAGGAACACTGAAGCTTTCTTT. The full variable domain, with the rest looked up from reference TRBV2 and TRBJ1-1, is EPEVTQTPSHQVTQMGQEVILRCVPISNHLYFYWYRQILGQKVEFLVSFYNNEISEKSEIFDDQFSVERPDGSNFTLKIRSTKLEDSAMYFCASRGDRNTEAFFGQGTRLTVV.

The V and J genes are TRBV30 and TRBJ2-7; no definite D call. Trimming removed 0 bases at V and 4 bases at J, with 16 bases between. CDR1 is GTSNPN and CDR2 is SVGIG in the germline V gene (reference sequence). The CDR3 totals 15 residues. CDR3 residues: CAWSVGSIRGYEQYF. In DNA form, the CDR3 reads TGTGCCTGGAGTGTAGGATCCATCCGAGGTTACGAGCAGTACTTC.

Concerning this clone: At one end, the junction sequence differs from germline, possibly due to a read error. The V and J genes are TRBV7-7 and TRBJ2-7, with 8 bases fitting TRBD2. This CDR3 contains 16 residues. The germline V gene encodes CDR1 SSHAT and CDR2 FNYEAQ (reference sequence). CDR3: CASSLGVGRADNEQYF. DNA of the CDR3: TGTGCTAGCAGCTTAGGAGTCGGGAGGGCCGACAACGAGCAGTACTTC.

The V gene is TRBV19, the J gene TRBJ1-1; D perhaps matches TRBD1 (6 bases). The germline V and J ends were trimmed by 6 bases and 2 bases, with 13 bases remaining between them. This CDR3 has 14 amino acids. Germline V lookup: CDR1 LNHDA, CDR2 SQIVND (reference sequence). The CDR3 spells CASRKDSANTEAFF. The CDR3 region has the DNA TGTGCCAGTAGGAAGGACAGCGCTAACACTGAAGCTTTCTTT.

The chain uses TRBV5-4 and TRBJ2-3, with 8 bases fitting TRBD1. Germline CDR1 reads SGHNT; CDR2 reads YYREEE (reference sequence). This CDR3 is 16 amino acids long. V lost 5 bases to trimming and J lost 0 bases; unmatched junction nucleotides: 8. CDR3 sequence reads: CASSRDRRSSTDTQYF. CDR3 nucleotide sequence: TGTGCCAGCAGTCGGGACAGGCGATCTAGCACAGATACGCAGTATTTT.

This chain uses TRBV28 with TRBJ2-3; 9 bases align to TRBD1. In germline, CDR1 is MDHEN, CDR2 SYDVKM. The CDR3 is made up of 14 amino acids. With V trimmed by 3 bases and J by 5 bases, 3 bases remained unmatched. As DNA, the CDR3 is TGTGCCAGCAGTTTGACGGGACAGGGAGATACGCAGTATTTT. It encodes CASSLTGQGDTQYF.

The V call is TRBV10-2, the J call TRBJ2-1, with D possibly being TRBD2 (6 bases). Trimming cost V 2 bases and J 4 bases, with 9 bases left between them. In germline, CDR1 is WSHSY, CDR2 SAAADI. The CDR3 runs 14 residues. CDR3 region: CASSETSRYNEQFF. The CDR3 region has the DNA TGCGCCAGCAGTGAGACTAGCAGATACAATGAGCAGTTCTTC.

This clone has only one observation. This chain connects TRBV30 to TRBJ2-1; a possible D gene is TRBD1 (5 bases). The CDR3 is 14 residues long. Germline V gene lookup returns CDR1 GTSNPN and CDR2 SVGIG (reference sequence). Trimming removed 4 bases at V and 4 bases at J, with 14 bases between. CDR3 loop: CAWNQGLPYNEQFF. For the CDR3, the DNA is TGTGCCTGGAACCAGGGATTACCTTACAATGAGCAGTTCTTC.

The chain links TRBV6-1 to TRBJ2-6; tentative D call: TRBD2 (6 bases). Germline assignment: CDR1 MNHNS and CDR2 SASEGT. Trimming shortened V by 3 bases and J by 0 bases, and 9 bases separated the two germline ends. CDR3 length equals 16 residues. The CDR3 region is CASSEAGSSGANVLTF. Here the CDR3 DNA reads TGTGCCAGCAGTGAGGCGGGGAGCTCTGGGGCCAACGTCCTGACTTTC.

On this clone: The sample carries other DNA sequences with the same CDR3. The rearrangement joins TRBV5-1 to TRBJ1-5, with D unclear. Trimming took off 1 base at V and 0 bases at J, with 5 bases between the two ends. The CDR3 runs to 14 residues. Germline assignment: CDR1 SGHRS and CDR2 YFSETQ. DNA of the CDR3: TGCGCCAGCAGCTTGTCCGGTAGCAATCAGCCCCAGCATTTT. Residues: CASSLSGSNQPQHF.

This clone has just a few counts. V is TRBV6-1 and J is TRBJ1-1; TRBD1 is a possible D gene (6 bases). V lost 4 bases to trimming and J lost 5 bases, with 14 bases between them. This CDR3 contains 14 residues. Looked up from germline, CDR1 is MNHNS and CDR2 is SASEGT. CDR3 bases: TGTGCCAGCAGTGGGGGGGGGACATGGACTGAAGCTTTCTTT. Translation: CASSGGGTWTEAFF.

The gene calls are TRBV5-4 and TRBJ2-3; 12 nucleotides match TRBD2. With V trimmed by 3 bases and J by 6 bases, 5 bases remained unmatched. Germline CDR1 and CDR2: SGHNT and YYREEE (reference sequence). The CDR3 covers 15 residues. For the CDR3, the DNA is TGTGCCAGCAGCTCCGGACTAGCGGGAACCGATACGCAGTATTTT. Translating gives CASSSGLAGTDTQYF.

A note on this clone: Relative to the germline gene, one junction end is altered; a read error may explain this. This chain joins TRBV5-4 and TRBJ1-3; D is unclear. The CDR3 length is 16 residues. Per the germline V gene, CDR1 is SGHNT and CDR2 is YYREEE (reference sequence). As DNA, the CDR3 is TGTGCCGGCAGCTTGGAACAGCCGCTCTCTGGAAACACCATATATTTT. It specifies CAGSLEQPLSGNTIYF.

This rearrangement joins TRBV19 to TRBJ1-5, with 8 bases identical to TRBD1. The germline V gene has CDR1 LNHDA and CDR2 SQIVND (reference sequence). The junction had 9 bases not matched to a gene; V was cut back by 6 bases and J by 5 bases. The CDR3 covers 15 residues. CDR3 nucleotide sequence: TGTGCCAGTAGCGAGACAGGGGAATGGGATCAGCCCCAGCATTTT. It translates to CASSETGEWDQPQHF. Variable domain in full (rest from reference TRBV19 and TRBJ1-5): DGGITQSPKYLFRKEGQNVTLSCEQNLNHDAMYWYRQDPGQGLRLIYYSQIVNDFQKGDIAEGYSVSREKKESFPLTVTSAQKNPTAFYLCASSETGEWDQPQHFGDGTRLSIL.

In its sample, this clone was seen a few times. Here the CDR3 reads CASRSTASTDTQYF. As DNA, the CDR3 is TGTGCCAGCAGATCGACAGCCAGCACAGATACGCAGTATTTT. The chain has TRBV6-1 and TRBJ2-3; TRBD1 might be the D (5 bases). The V end was cut by 6 bases, the J end by 0 bases, with 10 bases between. CDR1 and CDR2 (germline): MNHNS, SASEGT. This CDR3 has 14 amino acids.

This clone was detected only once. The chain combines TRBV27 with TRBJ2-7; 10 bases agree with TRBD1. The CDR3 is made up of 13 amino acids. From germline, CDR1 is MNHEY and CDR2 SMNVEV (reference sequence). Trimming at V came to 6 bases and at J to 3 bases, leaving 2 bases not matched to a gene. DNA for the CDR3: TGTGCCAGCAGGCGGACAGGGGGCTACGAGCAGTACTTC. It encodes CASRRTGGYEQYF.

The chain joins TRBV6-6 to TRBJ1-4; maybe TRBD1 (5 bases). Deletions cut 2 bases from V and 3 bases from J, with 13 bases between. The CDR3 has 16 residues. Germline CDR1 is MNHNY and CDR2 is SVGAGI (reference sequence). This CDR3 reads CASSYPMTAANEKLFF. CDR3 nucleotides: TGTGCCAGCAGTTACCCGATGACAGCAGCTAATGAAAAACTGTTTTTT.

The V gene is TRBV19, the J gene TRBJ1-2, with TRBD1 as a possible D gene (6 bases). Germline V gene data show CDR1 as LNHDA and CDR2 as SQIVND (reference sequence). Trimming removed 6 bases at V and 8 bases at J, with 16 bases between. The CDR3 is 13 residues long. CDR3 residues: CASSLQGPWGYTF. The DNA of the CDR3 is TGTGCCAGTAGCCTACAGGGACCTTGGGGCTACACCTTC.

The rearrangement links TRBV10-3 to TRBJ1-3; D is ambiguous. This CDR3 has 12 residues. Germline V gene data show CDR1 as ENHRY and CDR2 as SYGVKD. V dropped 3 bases and J dropped 4 bases, with 4 bases sitting between them. Here the CDR3 DNA reads TGTGCCATCAGTGATCCAGGAAACACCATATATTTT. Amino acid sequence: CAISDPGNTIYF.